The 5 T cell receptor beta chains below come from one sample, sequenced in a study of blood T cell repertoires in COVID-19. Libraries were prepared by immunoSEQ multiplex PCR; TCRdb keeps only in-frame clonotypes and omits some of them. The repertoire holds some 460,000 clones, with roughly nine tenths as singletons. The specimen was PBMCs or T cells enriched from blood (not recorded which). The receptor source for this set is a woman aged 18-30 years with acute COVID-19.

On this clone itself: The same CDR3 can be traced to other DNA sequences in this sample. The V call is TRBV5-1, the J call TRBJ1-3; 7 bases are a match to TRBD1. The CDR3 length is 15 residues. CDR1 and CDR2 from the germline V gene are SGHRS and YFSETQ. V shed 4 bases and J 2 bases; nucleotides not matched to a gene: 6. CDR3 amino acids: CASSNRTGAGNTIYF. Written as DNA, the CDR3 is TGCGCCAGCAGCAACCGTACAGGGGCTGGAAACACCATATATTTT.

The CDR3 region is CSVRVGSSYNEQFF. For the CDR3, the DNA is TGCAGCGTCAGAGTCGGGAGCTCCTACAATGAGCAGTTCTTC. The rearrangement uses TRBV29-1 and TRBJ2-1; TRBD2 is a possible D gene (6 bases). The CDR3 loop spans 14 amino acids. Germline-derived CDR1 and CDR2 are SQVTM and ANQGSEA. The V end was cut by 6 bases, the J end by 0 bases, with 12 bases between.

The CDR3 DNA sequence: TGTGCCAGCAGCTTAGGAGATCTCTATGGCTACACCTTC. Amino acids: CASSLGDLYGYTF. This rearrangement joins TRBV7-9 to TRBJ1-2, with D hard to call. The V gene lost 1 base and the J gene lost 4 bases, with 7 bases spanning the gap. The V gene's germline CDR1 is SEHNR and CDR2 FQNEAQ (reference sequence). The CDR3 runs to 13 residues.

V and J are TRBV6-5 and TRBJ2-6; D uncertain. V was pared by 1 base and J by 0 bases, with 4 bases between. The CDR3 consists of 15 residues. The germline CDR1 and CDR2 sequences are MNHEY and SVGAGI. CDR3 in amino acids: CASSYWHSGANVLTF. The CDR3 coding sequence is TGTGCCAGCAGTTACTGGCACTCTGGGGCCAACGTCCTGACTTTC.

This clone has only one observation. The same CDR3 arises from other DNA sequences in this sample as well. The genes are TRBV7-2 and TRBJ1-6; weak D call: TRBD1 (5 bases). This CDR3 comprises 13 residues. The germline V and J ends were trimmed by 1 base and 7 bases, with 5 bases remaining between them. The germline gives CDR1 SGHTA, CDR2 FQGNSA. CDR3 region: CASSLGQNSPLHF. In nucleotides, the CDR3 is TGTGCCAGCAGCTTAGGACAGAATTCACCCCTCCACTTT.